This TCR beta chain was recorded in a study of CD8 T cells in ankylosing spondylitis. Whole-study results and caveats: A motif in TCR beta, a set of under ten highly homologous variants, appeared characteristic of ankylosing spondylitis blood.

MiXCR, applied by TCRdb to the 5' RACE reads, yields one record per CDR3 protein. The repertoire holds some 220,000 distinct CDR3 sequences, with 6% to 8.5% as singletons. Deletions cut 7 bases from V and 4 bases from J, with 19 bases between. Per the germline V gene, CDR1 is SQVTM and CDR2 is ANQGSEA. This CDR3 has 14 residues. This clonotype was counted many times. The antigen remains undetermined. Input material: blood, either unsorted or a sorted T cell fraction (not recorded which). This TCR was sampled from a male donor with ankylosing spondylitis. The chain employs TRBV29-1 and TRBJ1-2, with D perhaps TRBD1 (5 bases). CDR3 region: CSADLREGGYGYTF. CDR3 nucleotide sequence: TGCAGCGCTGACCTCAGGGAAGGAGGCTATGGCTACACCTTC.